The 24 T cell receptor beta chains below were found in one sample sequenced in a study of blood T cells in healthy people across ages. A sample-barcoded 5' primer and a J-beta primer mix were used in a second PCR of about 7 to 11 cycles. TCRdb processed the 5' RACE reads anew with MiXCR; each CDR3 protein has one entry. The sample carries 750,000 to 950,000 distinct CDR3 sequences, around half recorded once. The sample taken for sequencing was blood. These receptors were collected from a man older than 75 in good health.

The rearrangement uses TRBV9 and TRBJ1-2, with D maybe TRBD1 (6 bases). The germline V gene encodes CDR1 SGDLS and CDR2 YYNGEE. The CDR3 runs to 15 residues. The V end lost 5 bases, the J end lost 8 bases, and 22 bases lay between the germline ends. DNA of the CDR3: TGTGCCAGCAGGGCGGCGGGTACAGGGTTTATCGGCTACACCTTC. Protein: CASRAAGTGFIGYTF. Full variable domain (rest looked up from reference TRBV9 and TRBJ1-2): DSGVTQTPKHLITATGQRVTLRCSPRSGDLSVYWYQQSLDQGLQFLIQYYNGEERAKGNILERFSAQQFPDLHSELNLSSLELGDSALYFCASRAAGTGFIGYTFGSGTRLTVV.

The CDR3 spells CASSLDLLTWTSGPRSSYEQYF. The CDR3 bases are TGTGCCAGCAGTCTTGATCTTCTGACGTGGACTAGCGGGCCCAGGAGCTCCTACGAGCAGTACTTC. This sequence joins TRBV28 and TRBJ2-7, with TRBD2 matching over 11 bases. Germline CDR1 and CDR2: MDHEN and SYDVKM. Losses at the gene ends were 5 bases for V and 0 bases for J; bases not matched to a gene: 24. There are 22 residues in the CDR3.

The rearrangement joins TRBV5-1 to TRBJ2-2; D ambiguous. The CDR3 totals 16 residues. Germline CDR1 is SGHRS and CDR2 is YFSETQ. Trimming left V 0 bases short and J 0 bases short, with 9 bases between. The CDR3 DNA is TGCGCCAGCAGCTTGGATGGGTTCCCGAACACCGGGGAGCTGTTTTTT. Protein: CASSLDGFPNTGELFF.

This clonotype was seen more than once but under ten times. V usage is TRBV7-2 and J usage is TRBJ2-5, with a tentative D call TRBD2 (5 bases). This CDR3 region has 13 residues. The V end lost 1 base, the J end lost 11 bases, and 14 bases lay between the germline ends. CDR1 is SGHTA, CDR2 FQGNSA, per germline. CDR3 bases: TGTGCCAGCAGCTTAGTCGGCTACGAGCGGCAGTACTTC. It specifies CASSLVGYERQYF.

The chain employs TRBV20-1 and TRBJ2-5, with D perhaps matching TRBD1 (6 bases). Trimming cost V 1 base and J 11 bases, with 29 bases left between them. Germline CDR1 and CDR2: DFQATT and SNEGSKA (reference sequence). This CDR3 region has 17 residues. Here the CDR3 reads CSARVTWDTVASSEQYF. The CDR3 DNA reads as TGCAGTGCTAGAGTAACTTGGGACACCGTTGCCTCTTCTGAGCAGTACTTC.

This clonotype has more than one count but fewer than ten. The CDR3 loop is CAISESAGYNEQYF. The CDR3 region has the DNA TGTGCCATCAGTGAGTCCGCGGGGTACAATGAGCAGTACTTC. The V and J genes are TRBV10-3 and TRBJ2-1; possibly TRBD2 for D (6 bases). Judging by the DNA end, TRBJ2-7 fits better; the J call may be wrong. Germline V lookup: CDR1 ENHRY, CDR2 SYGVKD. The CDR3 sequence is 14 residues long.

The chain has TRBV29-1 and TRBJ2-1; TRBD2 might be the D (6 bases). There are 11 residues in the CDR3. From germline, CDR1 is SQVTM and CDR2 ANQGSEA. Deletions cut 6 bases from V and 9 bases from J, with 12 bases between. The CDR3 bases are TGCAGCGTCCGTCTGGGGGGTGAGCAGTTCTTC. Translation gives CSVRLGGEQFF.

Concerning this clonotype: The junction does not match germline at one end; this may be a read error. The chain uses TRBV28 and TRBJ2-5, with D perhaps given as TRBD1 or TRBD2 (5 bases each). The germline CDR1 and CDR2 sequences are MDHEN and SYDVKM. CDR3 length: 16 amino acids. CDR3 in DNA: TGTGCCAGCAGTTTAAGCCAGGGCAGGGACCAGGAGACCCAGTACTTC. Translating it yields CASSLSQGRDQETQYF. The variable domain in full, completed from reference TRBV28 and TRBJ2-5, reads DVKVTQSSRYLVKRTGEKVFLECVQDMDHENMFWYRQDPGLGLRLIYFSYDVKMKEKGDIPEGYSVSREKKERFSLILESASTNQTSMYLCASSLSQGRDQETQYFGPGTRLLVL.

The J gene is TRBJ2-3, the V gene TRBV9; either TRBD1 or TRBD2 may fit D (5 bases each). Looked up from germline, CDR1 is SGDLS and CDR2 is YYNGEE. V dropped 4 bases and J dropped 5 bases, with 17 bases sitting between them. The CDR3 is 15 residues long. CDR3 DNA sequence: TGTGCCAGCAGCCCAGGAGAGGGGCGCAGAGATACGCAGTATTTT. This sequence encodes CASSPGEGRRDTQYF. The whole variable domain, filled in from reference TRBV9 and TRBJ2-3, reads DSGVTQTPKHLITATGQRVTLRCSPRSGDLSVYWYQQSLDQGLQFLIQYYNGEERAKGNILERFSAQQFPDLHSELNLSSLELGDSALYFCASSPGEGRRDTQYFGPGTRLTVL.

This chain links TRBV4-1 with TRBJ2-7; 10 positions agree with TRBD1. After removal of 7 bases from V and 5 bases from J, the junction contained 8 bases not matched to a gene. Germline V gene sequence: CDR1 MGHRA, CDR2 YSYEKL. The CDR3 is 14 amino acids. The CDR3 nucleotides read TGCGCCAGCAAATCCGGGACAGGGGTCCACGAGCAGTACTTC. Its translation is CASKSGTGVHEQYF.

V is TRBV29-1 and J is TRBJ1-1; weak D call: TRBD1 (6 bases). The CDR3 sequence is 14 residues long. CDR1 SQVTM and CDR2 ANQGSEA come from the germline V gene. The CDR3 reads CSGRVGAVNTEAFF. The CDR3 DNA follows: TGCTCCGGGAGGGTGGGGGCAGTGAACACTGAAGCTTTCTTT.

This clonotype was detected only a few times. V gene TRBV28 combines with J gene TRBJ2-4, with D perhaps matching TRBD2 (5 bases). The CDR3 loop spans 16 amino acids. Germline loops: CDR1 MDHEN, CDR2 SYDVKM. The V end was cut by 5 bases, the J end by 1 base, with 15 bases between. The CDR3 sequence is CASSASGSRAKNIQYF. The CDR3 DNA sequence: TGTGCCAGCAGTGCCTCGGGATCTAGGGCCAAAAACATTCAGTACTTC.

This clonotype was seen a few times. The V and J genes are TRBV20-1 and TRBJ2-1; unclear D gene. With 3 bases removed from V and 4 bases from J, the gap between germline ends came to 13 bases. The CDR3 is 14 amino acids. Germline V gene sequence: CDR1 DFQATT, CDR2 SNEGSKA (reference sequence). CDR3 DNA sequence: TGCAGTGCTAGTTTACGGATGGGATACAATGAGCAGTTCTTC. Amino acids: CSASLRMGYNEQFF.

This clonotype was picked up a small number of times. The chain joins TRBV29-1 to TRBJ2-1; either TRBD1 or TRBD2 may supply D (6 bases each). The CDR3 loop spans 13 amino acids. Germline V CDR1 and CDR2: SQVTM, ANQGSEA. Deletions cut 7 bases from V and 9 bases from J, with 19 bases between. CDR3 nucleotides: TGCAGCGGGCGGGACACCTCTCTCAGTGAGCAGTTCTTC. It encodes CSGRDTSLSEQFF.

J is TRBJ2-1 and V is TRBV7-9; 8 nucleotides match TRBD2. The CDR3 spans 15 residues. V gave up 7 bases and J gave up 6 bases; unmatched junction bases: 11. Germline CDR1 and CDR2: SEHNR and FQNEAQ (reference sequence). CDR3 residues: CASNLGGGIGNEQFF. In DNA form, the CDR3 reads TGTGCCAGCAACCTCGGGGGGGGTATTGGCAATGAGCAGTTCTTC.

This clonotype has a handful of counts. This chain links TRBV10-3 with TRBJ2-7; D gene uncertain. The CDR3 spans 11 residues. The germline V gene has CDR1 ENHRY and CDR2 SYGVKD. Trimming took off 3 bases at V and 6 bases at J, with 6 bases between the two ends. Here the CDR3 reads CAISDRSEQYF. CDR3 coding DNA: TGTGCCATCAGTGACAGGAGCGAGCAGTACTTC.

This clonotype has only a few counts. The gene calls are TRBV5-5 and TRBJ1-2; D gene unclear. Germline CDR1 and CDR2: SGHKS and YYEKEE (reference sequence). V gave up 0 bases and J gave up 4 bases, with 10 bases separating them. The length of the CDR3 is 14 residues. The CDR3 DNA sequence: TGTGCCAGCAGCTTGGACACGAGACTCTATGGCTACACCTTC. Protein sequence: CASSLDTRLYGYTF.

The chain recombines TRBV20-1 with TRBJ2-1; the D gene is possibly TRBD2 (6 bases). V lost 1 base, J lost 7 bases, and 11 bases lay in between. CDR3 length: 13 residues. Germline assignment: CDR1 DFQATT and CDR2 SNEGSKA (reference sequence). Written as DNA, the CDR3 is TGCAGTGCTAGAGTGCCTAGCGCTAATGAGCAGTTCTTC. Protein product: CSARVPSANEQFF.

This chain joins TRBV6-1 and TRBJ2-7; possible D gene TRBD2, 6 bases. CDR1 is MNHNS and CDR2 is SASEGT in the germline V gene. The germline V and J ends were trimmed by 6 bases and 2 bases, with 11 bases remaining between them. The CDR3 loop spans 13 amino acids. The CDR3 sequence: CASRETSTYEQYF. CDR3 DNA: TGTGCCAGCAGAGAGACTAGTACCTACGAGCAGTACTTC.

This clonotype has a handful of counts. The chain is built from TRBV5-1 and TRBJ2-5; D is unresolved. CDR1 is SGHRS and CDR2 is YFSETQ in the germline V gene. The CDR3 extends over 14 amino acids. V was cut by 1 base and J by 5 bases, with 12 bases left in between. The CDR3 bases are TGCGCCAGCAGCTTGAGCTGGGCCCAGGAGACCCAGTACTTC. Its protein is CASSLSWAQETQYF.

The chain couples TRBV29-1 to TRBJ2-7; 8 bases are a match to TRBD2. Unmatched junction bases numbered 11, after V lost 6 bases and J lost 1 base. The CDR3 is made up of 15 amino acids. Germline V CDR1 and CDR2: SQVTM, ANQGSEA. The DNA of the CDR3 is TGCAGCGTCTCCCTAGCGGGTCGCATATCCTACGAGCAGTACTTC. This translates into CSVSLAGRISYEQYF.

V and J are TRBV6-5 and TRBJ2-4; tentatively, D is TRBD2 (5 bases). From germline, CDR1 is MNHEY and CDR2 SVGAGI. Trimming cost V 2 bases and J 3 bases, with 14 bases left between them. This CDR3 region has 16 residues. The CDR3 bases are TGTGCCAGCAGTTACCGGCGGATACGGGGCAAAAACATTCAGTACTTC. It translates to CASSYRRIRGKNIQYF.

The chain recombines TRBV14 with TRBJ2-1, with 10 bases lining up with TRBD1. V shed 3 bases, J shed 6 bases, and the junction held 11 bases outside the gene matches. This CDR3 is 17 amino acids long. The germline V gene encodes CDR1 SGHDN and CDR2 FVKESK. The CDR3 protein is CASSHWATGGPINEQFF. The CDR3 DNA reads TGTGCCAGCAGCCATTGGGCGACAGGGGGCCCCATCAATGAGCAGTTCTTC.

V and J are TRBV28 and TRBJ2-7, with 12 bases matching TRBD2. The V segment lost 2 bases and the J segment 7 bases; nucleotides outside the gene matches: 21. CDR1 is MDHEN, CDR2 SYDVKM, per germline. The CDR3 spans 20 residues. The DNA for the CDR3 is TGTGCCAGCAGTTTAGGCAGGTGGCTAGCGGGAGGGAGCTCCTACAATGAGCAGTACTTC. This translates into CASSLGRWLAGGSSYNEQYF.